This T cell receptor beta chain was observed in a study of post-analysis software for immune sequencing data. Each TCR beta cDNA library carried unique molecular identifiers. Some 450,000 cDNA molecules were recovered from an input of about 0.9 to 11 million T cells. TCRdb called the PCR reads again in MiXCR, with one record for every CDR3 protein. The sample holds roughly 430,000 distinct CDR3 sequences; roughly 38% are singletons and the top ten take under 9%. Whole-study findings and limits: Relative to controls, patients had five TRBV segments at higher frequency, with TRBV5-6, TRBV5-1 and TRBV20-1 among these. Same-batch samples co-clustered strongly by F measure. Patients with multiple sclerosis recorded significantly lower normalized Chao1 diversity than controls, the study found.

In regard to this clonotype: Its antigen is not known.

This CDR3 has 14 amino acids. The V end was cut by 6 bases, the J end by 3 bases, with 15 bases between. Germline CDR1 reads ENHRY; CDR2 reads SYGVKD. The clonotype comes from a girl aged 2 to 10 with multiple sclerosis. Sequencing used blood. The chain is built from TRBV10-3 and TRBJ2-7, with D unresolved. The CDR3 here is CAIRKSELYYEQYF. The CDR3 region has the DNA TGTGCCATCAGAAAGAGTGAATTATACTACGAGCAGTACTTC.